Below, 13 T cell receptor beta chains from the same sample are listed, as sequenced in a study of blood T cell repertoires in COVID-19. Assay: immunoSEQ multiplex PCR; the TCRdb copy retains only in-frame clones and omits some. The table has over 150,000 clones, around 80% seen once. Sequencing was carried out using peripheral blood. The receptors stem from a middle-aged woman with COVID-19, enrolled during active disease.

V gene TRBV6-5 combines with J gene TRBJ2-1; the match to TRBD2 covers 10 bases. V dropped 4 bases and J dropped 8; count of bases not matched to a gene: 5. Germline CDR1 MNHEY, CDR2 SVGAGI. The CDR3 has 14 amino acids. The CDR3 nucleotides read TGTGCCAGCAGTTCCACCGGGACTAGCGATGAGCAGTTCTTC. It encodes CASSSTGTSDEQFF.

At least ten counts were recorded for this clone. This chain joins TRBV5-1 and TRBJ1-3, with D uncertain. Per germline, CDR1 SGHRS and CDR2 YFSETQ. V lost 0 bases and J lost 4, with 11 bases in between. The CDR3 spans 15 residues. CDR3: CASSLDGEGGNTIYF. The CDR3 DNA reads TGCGCCAGCAGCTTGGACGGAGAGGGAGGAAACACCATATATTTT.

In DNA, the CDR3 is TGTGCCAGCAGGCGAGACAGGGGGCCCGTATCACCCCTCCACTTT. This translates into CASRRDRGPVSPLHF. The J gene is TRBJ1-6, the V gene TRBV27; TRBD1 matches 10 bases. Germline V gene sequence: CDR1 MNHEY, CDR2 SMNVEV (reference sequence). The CDR3 has 15 residues. V shed 6 bases and J 10 bases; nucleotides not matched to a gene: 9.

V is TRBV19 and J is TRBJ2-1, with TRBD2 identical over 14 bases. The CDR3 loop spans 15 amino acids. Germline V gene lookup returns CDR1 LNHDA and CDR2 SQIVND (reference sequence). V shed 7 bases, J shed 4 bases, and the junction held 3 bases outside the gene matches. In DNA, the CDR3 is TGTGCCAGTACCGGACTAGCGGGAGGTTACAATGAGCAGTTCTTC. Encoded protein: CASTGLAGGYNEQFF.

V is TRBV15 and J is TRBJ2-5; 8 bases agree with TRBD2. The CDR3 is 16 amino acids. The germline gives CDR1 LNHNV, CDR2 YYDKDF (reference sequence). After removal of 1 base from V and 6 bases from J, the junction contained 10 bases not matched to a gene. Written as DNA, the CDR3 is TGTGCCACCAGCAGAGGAGGGACTAGGTTGTTGCAGACCCAGTACTTC. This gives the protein CATSRGGTRLLQTQYF.

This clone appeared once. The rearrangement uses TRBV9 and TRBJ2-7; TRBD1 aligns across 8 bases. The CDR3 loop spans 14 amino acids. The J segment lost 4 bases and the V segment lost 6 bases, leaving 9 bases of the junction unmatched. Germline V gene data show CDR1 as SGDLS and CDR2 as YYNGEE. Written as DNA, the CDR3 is TGTGCCAGCATTGAGTTCACAGGGGGTTACGAGCAGTACTTC. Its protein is CASIEFTGGYEQYF.

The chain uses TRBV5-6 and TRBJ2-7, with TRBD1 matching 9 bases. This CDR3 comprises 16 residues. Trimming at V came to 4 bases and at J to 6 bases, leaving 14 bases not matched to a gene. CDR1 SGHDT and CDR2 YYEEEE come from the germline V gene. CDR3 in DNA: TGTGCCAGCAGCCTCATACGAGGGACAGGGTTGAGCGAGCAGTACTTC. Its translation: CASSLIRGTGLSEQYF.

The CDR3 nucleotides read TGTGCCAGCTCACCGAGGGGACAGGGGGCCGGCACAGATACGCAGTATTTT. It translates to CASSPRGQGAGTDTQYF. The rearrangement joins TRBV18 to TRBJ2-3, with 12 positions matching TRBD1. Germline V gives CDR1 KGHSH, CDR2 LQKENI. Germline trimming cut 3 bases from V and 1 base from J; bases unmatched to any gene: 5. This CDR3 has 17 amino acids.

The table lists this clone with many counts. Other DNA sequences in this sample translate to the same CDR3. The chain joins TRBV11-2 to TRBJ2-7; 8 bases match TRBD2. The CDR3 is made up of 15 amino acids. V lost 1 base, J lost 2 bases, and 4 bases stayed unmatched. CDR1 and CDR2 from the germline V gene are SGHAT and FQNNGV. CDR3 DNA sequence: TGTGCCAGCAGCTTAGCCGGGGGGGTCACCTACGAGCAGTACTTC. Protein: CASSLAGGVTYEQYF.

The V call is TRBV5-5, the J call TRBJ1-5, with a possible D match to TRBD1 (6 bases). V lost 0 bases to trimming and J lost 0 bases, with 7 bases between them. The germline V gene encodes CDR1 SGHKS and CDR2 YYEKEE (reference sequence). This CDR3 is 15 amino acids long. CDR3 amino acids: CASSLGTDSNQPQHF. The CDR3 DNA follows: TGTGCCAGCAGCTTGGGGACAGATAGCAATCAGCCCCAGCATTTT.

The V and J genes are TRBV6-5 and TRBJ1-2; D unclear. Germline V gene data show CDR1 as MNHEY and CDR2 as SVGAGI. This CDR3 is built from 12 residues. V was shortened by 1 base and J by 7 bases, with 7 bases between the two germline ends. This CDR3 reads CASSYLGSGYTF. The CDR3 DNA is TGTGCCAGCAGTTACTTGGGGAGTGGCTACACCTTC.

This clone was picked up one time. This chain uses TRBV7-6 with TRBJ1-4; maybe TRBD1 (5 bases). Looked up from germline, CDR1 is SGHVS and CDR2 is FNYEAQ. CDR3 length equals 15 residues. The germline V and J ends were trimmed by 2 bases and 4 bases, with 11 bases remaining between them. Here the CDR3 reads CASSLSGGGNEKLFF. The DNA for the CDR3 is TGTGCCAGCAGCTTATCGGGGGGAGGTAATGAAAAACTGTTTTTT.

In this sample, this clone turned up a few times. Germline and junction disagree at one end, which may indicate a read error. The CDR3 spells CASSTRLAATGELFF. The CDR3 DNA reads TGTGCCAGCAGTACCAGACTAGCGGCCACCGGGGAGCTGTTTTTT. The chain employs TRBV19 and TRBJ2-2, with 9 positions matching TRBD2. Germline V gives CDR1 LNHDA, CDR2 SQIVND (reference sequence). The CDR3 has 15 amino acids. The full variable domain, in which reference TRBV19 and TRBJ2-2 provide the parts outside the CDR3, is DGGITQSPKYLFRKEGQNVTLSCEQNLNHDAMYWYRQDPGQGLRLIYYSQIVNDFQKGDIAEGYSVSREKKESFPLTVTSAQKNPTAFYLCASSTRLAATGELFFGEGSRLTVL.